A single sample gave rise to the 7 T cell receptor beta chains below, sequenced in a study of control samples from healthy donors and cancer patients. Libraries were prepared by immunoSEQ multiplex PCR; TCRdb keeps only in-frame clonotypes and omits some of them. The sample contains 150,000 to 200,000 clones, approximately 95% of which appear only once. The sample taken for sequencing was blood. These receptors all stem from a man aged 18 to 30 in good health.

The V call is TRBV7-2, the J call TRBJ1-6; 11 nucleotides align to TRBD1. V shed 4 bases and J 13 bases; nucleotides not matched to a gene: 9. Germline CDR1 reads SGHTA; CDR2 reads FQGNSA. This CDR3 region has 15 residues. This CDR3 is CASSSGPGQGVPLHF. The CDR3 DNA reads as TGTGCCAGCAGCTCGGGCCCGGGACAGGGGGTCCCCCTCCACTTT. Using reference TRBV7-2 and TRBJ1-6 for the parts outside the CDR3, the full variable domain is GAGVSQSPSNKVTEKGKDVELRCDPISGHTALYWYRQSLGQGLEFLIYFQGNSAPDKSGLPSDRFSAERTGGSVSTLTIQRTQQEDSAVYLCASSSGPGQGVPLHFGNGTRLTVT.

This chain links TRBV12-3 or TRBV12-4 with TRBJ2-7; tentatively, D is TRBD2 (6 bases). This CDR3 comprises 10 residues. The V and J ends lost 10 bases and 7 bases respectively, with 11 bases between them. The CDR3 DNA follows: TGTGCCACCCAACGGGGGGAGCAGTACTTC. This codes for CATQRGEQYF.

Details on this clone: The same CDR3 arises from other DNA sequences in this sample as well. The V call is TRBV9, the J call TRBJ1-5, with 10 bases lining up with TRBD1. The germline V gene encodes CDR1 SGDLS and CDR2 YYNGEE. The J segment lost 2 bases and the V segment lost 4 bases, leaving 3 bases of the junction unmatched. The CDR3 totals 15 residues. The CDR3 DNA reads as TGTGCCAGCAGCCCCGGGACAGGGGGCAATCAGCCCCAGCATTTT. This sequence encodes CASSPGTGGNQPQHF.

The chain employs TRBV6-5 and TRBJ1-5; D gene unclear. CDR1 is MNHEY, CDR2 SVGAGI, per germline. V lost 7 bases to trimming and J lost 6 bases, with 19 bases between them. There are 15 residues in the CDR3. The CDR3, as DNA: TGTGCCAGCATCGCGCGGAGGGAGGGTTTTCAGCCCCAGCATTTT. It codes for CASIARREGFQPQHF.

This clone has a single count. The V call is TRBV19, the J call TRBJ1-1; no firm D call. V was shortened by 1 base and J by 1 base, with 7 bases between the two germline ends. This CDR3 contains 14 residues. The germline V gene encodes CDR1 LNHDA and CDR2 SQIVND (reference sequence). The CDR3, as DNA: TGTGCCAGTAGTATAGCGAACAGGAACACTGAAGCTTTCTTT. This codes for CASSIANRNTEAFF.

The rearrangement links TRBV9 to TRBJ1-6, with 8 bases aligning to TRBD1. CDR3 length: 16 residues. Germline lookup yields CDR1 SGDLS and CDR2 YYNGEE. V trimming: 3 bases; J trimming: 2 bases; junction bases outside the gene matches: 4. The CDR3 region is CASSALDRAYNSPLHF. CDR3 coding DNA: TGTGCCAGCAGCGCCCTGGACAGGGCCTATAATTCACCCCTCCACTTT. The full variable domain, completed using reference TRBV9 and TRBJ1-6, is DSGVTQTPKHLITATGQRVTLRCSPRSGDLSVYWYQQSLDQGLQFLIQYYNGEERAKGNILERFSAQQFPDLHSELNLSSLELGDSALYFCASSALDRAYNSPLHFGNGTRLTVT.

The chain couples TRBV5-1 to TRBJ2-1; tentatively, D is TRBD1 (5 bases). V lost 2 bases to trimming and J lost 1 base, with 7 bases between them. The germline V gene encodes CDR1 SGHRS and CDR2 YFSETQ. The CDR3 has 14 amino acids. The CDR3 DNA sequence: TGCGCCAGCAGCTTTCAGGGTTCCTACAATGAGCAGTTCTTC. Amino acids: CASSFQGSYNEQFF.